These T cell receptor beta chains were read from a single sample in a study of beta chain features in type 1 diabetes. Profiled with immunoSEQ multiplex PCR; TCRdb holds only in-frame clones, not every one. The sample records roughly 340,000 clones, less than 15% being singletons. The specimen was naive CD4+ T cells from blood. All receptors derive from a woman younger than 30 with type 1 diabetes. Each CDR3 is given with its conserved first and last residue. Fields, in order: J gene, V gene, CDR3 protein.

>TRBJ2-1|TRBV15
CATSRAAYSYNEQFF
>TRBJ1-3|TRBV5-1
CASSLGATTNSGNTIYF
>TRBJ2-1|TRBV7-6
CASSTQGYNEQFF
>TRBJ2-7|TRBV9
CASSVASGGWNEQYF
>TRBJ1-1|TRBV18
CASSPEGNTEAFF
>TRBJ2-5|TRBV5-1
CASSLGPPPAFPETQYF
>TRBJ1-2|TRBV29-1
CSVGTVYGYTF
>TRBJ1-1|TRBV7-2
CASSTRGQGATSTEAFF
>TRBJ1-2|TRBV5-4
CASSTQGAHGYTF
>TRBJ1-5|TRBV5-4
CASSPGQGQPQHF